The clone carrying this T cell receptor beta chain was counted ten times or more. How the authors handled the data: Amplification of reference gene primers provided the estimated nucleated cell counts. Data came from immunoSEQ multiplex PCR; TCRdb stores just in-frame clones and leaves some out. From that table come the V and J calls and clone size; the DNA was used to work out D and trimming. Counted here are 150,000 to 200,000 clones, roughly 80% occurring once; the ten biggest clones make up about 4.6%. The CDR3 is 15 amino acids. Trimming cost V 2 bases and J 11 bases, with 16 bases left between them. CDR1 MNHNS and CDR2 SASEGT come from the germline V gene. Residents of approximately 25 US areas, aged roughly 18 to 89 years, made up the participants. This sample is part of a study of blood T cell repertoires in COVID-19. On the study more broadly: Samples came from the United States, Italy and Spain, spanning acute and convalescent COVID-19. Sources were T cells, B-cell-depleted T cells, or PBMCs; the material itself was cDNA or gDNA.

The sample taken for sequencing was PBMCs or T cells enriched from blood (not recorded which). The gene calls are TRBV6-1 and TRBJ1-6, with D possibly matching TRBD1 (5 bases). The TCR originated in a woman between 45 and 60 years old who had recovered from COVID-19. In DNA form, the CDR3 reads TGTGCCAGCAGTGAACGGGCAGGGAAAGAGACACCCCTCCACTTT. Amino acid sequence: CASSERAGKETPLHF.